The 18 T cell receptor beta chains listed next were all sequenced from one sample in a study of T-cell reconstitution after alpha-beta-depleted transplantation in children. It was with unique molecular identifiers that the TCRbeta library was prepared. MiXCR, run by TCRdb on the PCR reads, gives a single entry per CDR3 protein. The repertoire holds 200,000 to 250,000 distinct CDR3 sequences, roughly a quarter seen once, with about 5% in the top ten. The sequenced sample was PBMCs, mostly from graft donor cells, obtained 360 days after TCRalphabeta/CD19-depleted stem cell transplant. These receptors all come from a female patient between 2 and 15 years old who had a stem cell transplant for congenital amegakaryocytic thrombocytopenia, so the T cells may come from the graft donor.

V is TRBV11-1 and J is TRBJ1-2; a weak D match, TRBD1 (5 bases). The V end was cut by 5 bases, the J end by 4 bases, with 14 bases between. Germline assignment: CDR1 SGHAT and CDR2 FQDESV (reference sequence). The CDR3 contains 14 residues. The DNA for the CDR3 is TGTGCCAGCAGCCCCCGACAGTTTTTCTATGGCTACACCTTC. Translation: CASSPRQFFYGYTF.

This clonotype has only a few counts. The J gene is TRBJ1-2, the V gene TRBV7-8; D not resolved. The CDR3 extends over 13 amino acids. The V gene's germline CDR1 is SGHVS and CDR2 FQNEAQ. The ends were cut back, 5 bases at V and 4 bases at J, with 11 bases in the middle. The CDR3 nucleotides are TGTGCCAGCAGCGCCTGGAGGTCCTATGGCTACACCTTC. This encodes CASSAWRSYGYTF.

At least ten counts were recorded for this clonotype. The chain joins TRBV29-1 to TRBJ2-1, with 12 positions matching TRBD1. Germline values: CDR1 SQVTM, CDR2 ANQGSEA. The CDR3 spans 17 residues. V lost 0 bases and J lost 15; bases outside the gene matches: 18. The DNA of the CDR3 is TGCAGCGTTGAAGATCCGGGGGACCGGGACAGGGGGCGCGACGGGTTCTTC. Residues: CSVEDPGDRDRGRDGFF.

The CDR3 DNA reads as TGTGCCTCCTTTAGCGGGAGGGCAAGAGATACGCAGTATTTT. Protein product: CASFSGRARDTQYF. The chain combines TRBV30 with TRBJ2-3; TRBD2 matches 11 bases. The J segment lost 5 bases and the V segment lost 7 bases, leaving 8 bases of the junction unmatched. This CDR3 spans 14 amino acids. Per the germline V gene, CDR1 is GTSNPN and CDR2 is SVGIG (reference sequence).

In its sample, this clonotype was seen a few times. The chain is built from TRBV5-1 and TRBJ2-7; D assignment may be TRBD1 or TRBD2 (5 bases each). Germline V gene sequence: CDR1 SGHRS, CDR2 YFSETQ. V was pared by 2 bases and J by 5 bases, with 20 bases between. The CDR3 is made up of 16 amino acids. The CDR3 DNA follows: TGCGCCAGCAGCTTCGGGACGGCCTACCTCCTCGACGAGCAGTACTTC. The encoded protein is CASSFGTAYLLDEQYF.

This clonotype was seen once. The J gene is TRBJ1-2, the V gene TRBV12-3 or TRBV12-4; a weak D match, TRBD1 (5 bases). The CDR3 length is 14 residues. V was cut by 3 bases and J by 5 bases, with 13 bases left in between. Here the CDR3 DNA reads TGTGCCAGCAGTTTCGTAGGGGCGCGATATGGCTACACCTTC. Protein product: CASSFVGARYGYTF.

The sample holds many counts of this clonotype. The V gene is TRBV4-2, the J gene TRBJ1-3, with D perhaps matching TRBD1 (6 bases). The CDR3 totals 17 residues. In germline, CDR1 is LGHNA, CDR2 YNFKEQ. The V end lost 0 bases, the J end lost 2 bases, and 14 bases lay between the germline ends. The CDR3 sequence: CASSQDRRGAAGNTIYF. The CDR3 DNA follows: TGTGCCAGCAGCCAAGATCGGAGGGGGGCCGCTGGAAACACCATATATTTT.

V is TRBV29-1 and J is TRBJ2-7; a possible D gene is TRBD1 (6 bases). This CDR3 is 13 amino acids long. Trimming removed 4 bases from V and 1 base from J, with 11 bases in between. Germline loops: CDR1 SQVTM, CDR2 ANQGSEA. Here the CDR3 DNA reads TGCAGCGTTGGTGGTCAGGGGTCCTACGAGCAGTACTTC. Translating it yields CSVGGQGSYEQYF.

The V call is TRBV20-1, the J call TRBJ2-3; 9 positions agree with TRBD2. The CDR3 loop spans 14 amino acids. Germline values: CDR1 DFQATT, CDR2 SNEGSKA (reference sequence). J gave up 1 base and V 3 bases, and 2 bases lay outside the gene matches. The CDR3 loop reads CSASKREGTDTQYF. DNA of the CDR3: TGCAGTGCTAGTAAGCGGGAGGGCACAGATACGCAGTATTTT.

For this clonotype: A much larger clone lies one base from this, so it may be a read error. The chain joins TRBV5-1 to TRBJ1-1; TRBD1 might be the D (5 bases). Trimming stripped 2 bases from V and 4 bases from J, with 15 bases between. The germline CDR1 and CDR2 sequences are SGHRS and YFSETQ. The CDR3 sequence is 15 residues long. The CDR3 spells CASSLVGGGGTEAFF. The CDR3 coding sequence is TGCGCCAGCAGCTTAGTTGGGGGAGGTGGCACTGAAGCTTTCTTT.

The gene calls are TRBV10-3 and TRBJ2-7; D is perhaps TRBD2 (6 bases). The V end lost 3 bases, the J end lost 0 bases, and 12 bases lay between the germline ends. Germline CDR1 and CDR2: ENHRY and SYGVKD. CDR3 length: 15 residues. The CDR3 sequence is CAISEPGLSSYEQYF. Here the CDR3 DNA reads TGTGCCATCAGTGAACCGGGACTGAGCTCCTACGAGCAGTACTTC.

This chain links TRBV4-1 with TRBJ2-7; D unresolved. Deletions cut 2 bases from V and 9 bases from J, with 14 bases between. The CDR3 spans 13 residues. The germline V gene encodes CDR1 MGHRA and CDR2 YSYEKL. CDR3 loop: CASSQKTPGRQYF. The CDR3 DNA follows: TGCGCCAGCAGCCAAAAAACTCCGGGCCGGCAGTACTTC.

The chain combines TRBV5-1 with TRBJ2-7; D is possibly TRBD2 (6 bases). V lost 6 bases and J lost 4, with 20 bases in between. The length of the CDR3 is 15 residues. Germline V gives CDR1 SGHRS, CDR2 YFSETQ. DNA of the CDR3: TGCGCCAGCAACCGGGACGGCGGAGGAGGGTACGAGCAGTACTTC. It encodes CASNRDGGGGYEQYF.

The chain joins TRBV4-3 to TRBJ2-3, with 8 positions matching TRBD2. Germline trimming cut 1 base from V and 6 bases from J; bases unmatched to any gene: 9. The CDR3 sequence is 16 residues long. Germline loops: CDR1 LGHNA, CDR2 YSLEER. CDR3 DNA: TGCGCCAGCAGCCAAGGTCTAGGTAGCGGGATGGATACGCAGTATTTT. This encodes CASSQGLGSGMDTQYF.

This chain links TRBV20-1 with TRBJ2-1, with D possibly TRBD1 on 5 matching bases. Trimming shortened V by 3 bases and J by 5 bases, and 11 bases separated the two germline ends. Per the germline V gene, CDR1 is DFQATT and CDR2 is SNEGSKA (reference sequence). The CDR3 runs 13 residues. The CDR3 sequence is CSASQGRNNEQFF. The CDR3 nucleotides read TGCAGTGCTAGCCAGGGAAGGAACAATGAGCAGTTCTTC.

The chain employs TRBV5-6 and TRBJ2-1; 8 bases line up with TRBD1. V was clipped by 4 bases and J by 0 bases; unmatched bases: 12. The germline V gene has CDR1 SGHDT and CDR2 YYEEEE. The CDR3 consists of 18 residues. CDR3 region: CASSLGTGNISSYNEQFF. The DNA for the CDR3 is TGTGCCAGCAGCCTCGGGACAGGTAATATCAGCTCCTACAATGAGCAGTTCTTC. Complete variable domain (other parts from reference TRBV5-6 and TRBJ2-1): DAGVTQSPTHLIKTRGQQVTLRCSPKSGHDTVSWYQQALGQGPQFIFQYYEEEERQRGNFPDRFSGHQFPNYSSELNVNALLLGDSALYLCASSLGTGNISSYNEQFFGPGTRLTVL.

This chain uses TRBV11-2 with TRBJ2-4, with no clear D. CDR1 and CDR2 from the germline V gene are SGHAT and FQNNGV. Between the trimmed V and J ends, which lost 7 bases and 1 base, there was a span of 14 bases. The CDR3 runs 15 residues. The CDR3 region is CASTGAPWAKNIQYF. The CDR3 nucleotides are TGTGCCAGCACCGGAGCCCCGTGGGCCAAAAACATTCAGTACTTC.

This clonotype occurred many times. The genes are TRBV24-1 and TRBJ2-2; TRBD1 matches at 7 bases. Per germline, CDR1 KGHDR and CDR2 SFDVKD. The CDR3 is made up of 15 amino acids. J gave up 5 bases and V 4 bases, and 6 bases lay outside the gene matches. This CDR3 is CATSDPNRGTGELFF. The CDR3 DNA sequence: TGTGCCACCAGTGACCCCAACAGGGGTACCGGGGAGCTGTTTTTT.